This is a list of T cell receptor beta chains from one sample in a study of cytomegalovirus exposure and HLA in healthy donors. The table came from immunoSEQ multiplex PCR; TCRdb's copy has only in-frame clones and leaves some out. The sample yields 200,000 to 250,000 clones, almost 80% seen once. What was sequenced was PBMCs. These receptors came from a man aged 18 to 30 in good health and CMV-seronegative. CDR3s include the opening cysteine and the closing phenylalanine or tryptophan. Fields, in order: V gene, D gene, clone size, J gene, CDR3 protein, CDR3 DNA. The D gene is left open where the match is weak. The size field is filled for only some rows; it gives once, few, many or a size class.

V gene: TRBV9
D gene: TRBD1
clone size: NA
J gene: TRBJ1-4
CDR3 protein: CASSVGPGTGTATNEKLFF
CDR3 DNA: TGTGCCAGCAGCGTAGGTCCCGGGACAGGGACCGCAACTAATGAAAAACTGTTTTTT

V gene: TRBV9
D gene: NA
clone size: NA
J gene: TRBJ1-5
CDR3 protein: CASSEDGGGNQPQHF
CDR3 DNA: TGTGCCAGCAGCGAGGACGGCGGGGGCAATCAGCCCCAGCATTTT

V gene: TRBV4-2
D gene: NA
clone size: NA
J gene: TRBJ2-7
CDR3 protein: CASRGTSFPYEQYF
CDR3 DNA: TGTGCCAGCAGGGGGACATCGTTCCCCTACGAGCAGTACTTC

V gene: TRBV6-1
D gene: TRBD1
clone size: NA
J gene: TRBJ1-1
CDR3 protein: CASRRQGIFSEAFF
CDR3 DNA: TGTGCCAGCAGGAGACAGGGCATATTTTCTGAAGCTTTCTTT

V gene: TRBV4-2
D gene: TRBD1
clone size: few
J gene: TRBJ1-4
CDR3 protein: CASSQVQGATNEKLFF
CDR3 DNA: TGTGCCAGCAGCCAGGTACAGGGGGCGACTAATGAAAAACTGTTTTTT

V gene: TRBV7-8
D gene: NA
clone size: NA
J gene: TRBJ2-4
CDR3 protein: CASSLGSGSKYF
CDR3 DNA: TGTGCCAGCAGCTTAGGAAGCGGATCTAAGTACTTC

V gene: TRBV9
D gene: TRBD2
clone size: NA
J gene: TRBJ2-2
CDR3 protein: CASSPPSGRAGGELFF
CDR3 DNA: TGTGCCAGCAGCCCACCGAGCGGGAGGGCCGGCGGGGAGCTGTTTTTT

V gene: TRBV5-6
D gene: NA
clone size: NA
J gene: TRBJ1-1
CDR3 protein: CASGTTAGVKAFF
CDR3 DNA: TGTGCCAGCGGCACTACAGCAGGGGTCAAAGCTTTCTTT

V gene: TRBV6-5
D gene: NA
clone size: NA
J gene: TRBJ1-4
CDR3 protein: CASPGGLEVVVFF
CDR3 DNA: TGTGCCAGTCCTGGTGGCCTGGAGGTAGTAGTGTTTTTT

V gene: TRBV6-6
D gene: NA
clone size: NA
J gene: TRBJ1-1
CDR3 protein: CASSTTEGTEAFF
CDR3 DNA: TGTGCCAGCAGTACTACAGAGGGCACTGAAGCTTTCTTT

V gene: TRBV6-6
D gene: TRBD1
clone size: NA
J gene: TRBJ2-3
CDR3 protein: CASSYSQGALDTQYF
CDR3 DNA: TGTGCCAGCAGTTACTCACAGGGGGCGCTTGATACGCAGTATTTT

V gene: TRBV6-6
D gene: TRBD1
clone size: NA
J gene: TRBJ2-4
CDR3 protein: CASSLDRVGDKNIQYF
CDR3 DNA: TGTGCCAGCAGTTTAGACAGGGTTGGGGACAAAAACATTCAGTACTTC

V gene: TRBV5-1
D gene: TRBD2
clone size: NA
J gene: TRBJ2-7
CDR3 protein: CASSRAGDDAYEQYF
CDR3 DNA: TGCGCCAGCAGCCGGGCGGGGGATGATGCCTACGAGCAGTACTTC

V gene: TRBV6-6
D gene: NA
clone size: NA
J gene: TRBJ2-7
CDR3 protein: CASSRGPTPSYF
CDR3 DNA: TGTGCCAGCAGCCGAGGGCCTACTCCGTCGTACTTC

V gene: TRBV7-6
D gene: NA
clone size: few
J gene: TRBJ2-4
CDR3 protein: CASSLGAPTGLAKNIQYF
CDR3 DNA: TGTGCCAGCAGCTTAGGAGCCCCGACAGGACTAGCCAAAAACATTCAGTACTTC

V gene: TRBV28
D gene: NA
clone size: NA
J gene: TRBJ2-7
CDR3 protein: CASSTRQAAYEQYF
CDR3 DNA: TGTGCCAGCAGTACACGACAGGCTGCCTACGAGCAGTACTTC

V gene: TRBV12-5
D gene: NA
clone size: NA
J gene: TRBJ2-7
CDR3 protein: CASRDFGSYEQYF
CDR3 DNA: TGTGCTAGTAGGGACTTCGGCTCCTACGAGCAGTACTTC

V gene: TRBV5-1
D gene: TRBD2
clone size: NA
J gene: TRBJ2-1
CDR3 protein: CASSHKTTSANSYNEQFF
CDR3 DNA: TGCGCCAGCAGCCATAAAACGACTAGCGCGAACTCCTACAATGAGCAGTTCTTC

V gene: TRBV4-1
D gene: TRBD2
clone size: NA
J gene: TRBJ2-1
CDR3 protein: CASSQETSGIYNEQFF
CDR3 DNA: TGCGCCAGCAGCCAAGAGACTAGCGGAATCTACAATGAGCAGTTCTTC

V gene: TRBV12-5
D gene: NA
clone size: NA
J gene: TRBJ2-1
CDR3 protein: CASGFLTGSPPQHEQFF
CDR3 DNA: TGTGCTAGTGGCTTTCTTACCGGGAGTCCCCCCCAGCATGAGCAGTTCTTC

V gene: TRBV5-1
D gene: NA
clone size: few
J gene: TRBJ1-1
CDR3 protein: CASSLGPGNTEAFF
CDR3 DNA: TGCGCCAGCAGCTTGGGTCCCGGGAACACTGAAGCTTTCTTT

V gene: TRBV6-1
D gene: NA
clone size: NA
J gene: TRBJ1-3
CDR3 protein: CASSSDSSNGNTIYF
CDR3 DNA: TGTGCCAGCAGTTCGGACTCTTCCAATGGAAACACCATATATTTT

V gene: TRBV19
D gene: NA
clone size: NA
J gene: TRBJ2-1
CDR3 protein: CASSIQVRAGEQFF
CDR3 DNA: TGTGCCAGTAGTATACAGGTTCGAGCAGGCGAGCAGTTCTTC

V gene: TRBV9
D gene: NA
clone size: NA
J gene: TRBJ2-5
CDR3 protein: CASSDDYGTQYF
CDR3 DNA: TGTGCCAGCAGCGACGACTATGGGACCCAGTACTTC

V gene: TRBV11-3
D gene: NA
clone size: NA
J gene: TRBJ2-7
CDR3 protein: CASSYRDTSYEQYF
CDR3 DNA: TGTGCCAGCAGCTACCGGGACACTTCCTACGAGCAGTACTTC

V gene: TRBV6-5
D gene: NA
clone size: few
J gene: TRBJ1-1
CDR3 protein: CASSFSNQGNTEAFF
CDR3 DNA: TGTGCCAGCAGTTTTTCCAACCAGGGAAACACTGAAGCTTTCTTT

V gene: TRBV21-1
D gene: NA
clone size: NA
J gene: TRBJ2-7
CDR3 protein: CASIQRAANSSGVSYEQYF
CDR3 DNA: TGTGCCAGCATCCAAAGGGCCGCGAATTCGTCAGGGGTCTCCTACGAGCAGTACTTC

V gene: TRBV5-1
D gene: NA
clone size: NA
J gene: TRBJ1-2
CDR3 protein: CASSPGPGYTF
CDR3 DNA: TGCGCCAGCAGCCCCGGTCCCGGCTACACCTTC

V gene: TRBV5-1
D gene: NA
clone size: NA
J gene: TRBJ1-1
CDR3 protein: CASSLEGEAEAFF
CDR3 DNA: TGCGCCAGCAGCTTGGAGGGGGAAGCTGAAGCTTTCTTT

V gene: TRBV2
D gene: TRBD1
clone size: few
J gene: TRBJ1-1
CDR3 protein: CASSDRGQGGGNTEAFF
CDR3 DNA: TGTGCCAGCAGTGATAGGGGACAGGGAGGAGGGAACACTGAAGCTTTCTTT

V gene: TRBV5-6
D gene: NA
clone size: many
J gene: TRBJ2-7
CDR3 protein: CASSLDNYEQYF
CDR3 DNA: TGTGCCAGCAGCTTGGACAACTACGAGCAGTACTTC

V gene: TRBV28
D gene: TRBD2
clone size: NA
J gene: TRBJ2-7
CDR3 protein: CASTPGGTSGPYEQYF
CDR3 DNA: TGTGCCAGCACCCCGGGCGGGACTAGCGGGCCCTACGAGCAGTACTTC

V gene: TRBV7-2
D gene: TRBD1
clone size: NA
J gene: TRBJ1-5
CDR3 protein: CASSPRTGGNQPQHF
CDR3 DNA: TGTGCCAGCAGCCCCCGGACAGGGGGGAATCAGCCCCAGCATTTT

V gene: TRBV5-1
D gene: NA
clone size: few
J gene: TRBJ1-4
CDR3 protein: CASSLEGAINEKLFF
CDR3 DNA: TGCGCCAGCAGCTTGGAAGGGGCCATTAATGAAAAACTGTTTTTT

V gene: TRBV30
D gene: NA
clone size: NA
J gene: TRBJ1-5
CDR3 protein: CAWSPRGEGSNQPQHF
CDR3 DNA: TGTGCCTGGAGTCCACGGGGGGAAGGTAGCAATCAGCCCCAGCATTTT

V gene: TRBV27
D gene: TRBD1
clone size: NA
J gene: TRBJ1-1
CDR3 protein: CASSLSGQATEAFF
CDR3 DNA: TGTGCCAGCAGTTTATCTGGACAGGCAACTGAAGCTTTCTTT

V gene: TRBV6-5
D gene: NA
clone size: NA
J gene: TRBJ2-2
CDR3 protein: CASSQNTGELFF
CDR3 DNA: TGTGCCAGCAGTCAGAACACCGGGGAGCTGTTTTTT

V gene: TRBV30
D gene: TRBD1
clone size: NA
J gene: TRBJ1-2
CDR3 protein: CAWRLDRGLHGYTF
CDR3 DNA: TGTGCCTGGAGACTCGACAGGGGGCTGCATGGCTACACCTTC

V gene: TRBV11-3
D gene: NA
clone size: NA
J gene: TRBJ1-1
CDR3 protein: CASSLGPTVTGTEAFF
CDR3 DNA: TGTGCCAGCAGCTTAGGACCTACAGTAACCGGCACTGAAGCTTTCTTT

V gene: TRBV5-8
D gene: TRBD1
clone size: NA
J gene: TRBJ1-1
CDR3 protein: CASSWGTGGRNTEAFF
CDR3 DNA: TGTGCCAGCAGCTGGGGGACAGGGGGGAGGAACACTGAAGCTTTCTTT

V gene: TRBV25-1
D gene: TRBD2
clone size: NA
J gene: TRBJ2-5
CDR3 protein: CASSESGRGETQYF
CDR3 DNA: TGTGCCAGCAGTGAAAGCGGGAGGGGAGAGACCCAGTACTTC